What follows describes a single T cell receptor (beta chain). This clonotype was picked up many times. The antigen it binds to is not known. Within one base of it there is no much larger clone, and no base qualities were kept. For the unsorted PBMC libraries, 2 million PBMCs were stored in RNAlater at -80 degrees C until RNA extraction and were used to generate the libraries. Multiple sclerosis patients were enrolled in a US clinical protocol evaluating disease progression by magnetic resonance imaging. Peripheral blood was subjected to Ficoll-Hypaque density gradient centrifugation to isolate PBMCs, which were then cryopreserved in liquid nitrogen. The sample belongs to a study of neurological immune-mediated disorders (dated by TCRdb to the late 2010s). In the study overall: Among the roughly 35 multiple sclerosis patients, roughly 31 had relapsing-remitting MS and 3 had secondary progressive MS. Longitudinal samples, technical triplicates and paired sorted CD4+ and CD8+ T-cell subsets, alongside PBMC samples, were included among the approximately 110 TCR-beta libraries. Of the 60 to 70 subjects in the cohort, about 14 were HAM/TSP patients, 34 were multiple sclerosis patients, and some 20 were healthy controls. The study compared peripheral blood TCR-beta repertoires of HTLV-I-associated myelopathy (HAM/TSP) patients, multiple sclerosis patients and healthy controls using UMI-based sequencing.

V is clipped by 2 bases and J by 0 bases, and the sequence between their germline boundaries is 8 bases long. The CDR3 numbers 15 residues from cysteine through phenylalanine. The DNA shown is the 45-base CDR3, in frame from base 1. The germline V gene encodes CDR1 SGHRS and CDR2 YFSETQ. cDNA was synthesized by template-switch 5'RACE using a primer carrying a 10-nucleotide random unique molecular identifier by which each TCR transcript was tagged. Every sequencing run covered 15-18 subjects and yielded more than 180 million TCR-beta sequences. Total RNA was extracted with the RNeasy kit. The KAPA Real-time Library Amplification kit was used to amplify TCR-beta VDJ regions with primers targeting the TCR constant region and the 5'RACE anchor. Sample indexes and Illumina adaptors were added in a first PCR, after which library yield was increased in a second PCR. After purification with Ampure beads, the TCR product of roughly 650 bp was size-selected on a 2% E-gel SizeSelection system. Before pooling, library quality was checked on a Bioanalyzer, concentration was measured with Qubit, and libraries were quantified with the Kapa Library Quantification kit. Libraries were sequenced paired-end 2 x 150 bp on an Illumina HiSeq 2500. To increase sequence diversity, about 25-30% phiX was spiked into each library pool. The authors' pipeline ran thus. The UMI-based MiGEC pipeline processed quality-filtered reads and removed over 75% of raw TCR sequences during error correction. IMGT germline references were used for alignment of VDJ genes, and clonotypes were defined by a unique CDR3 amino acid sequence together with V-J genes. Clonal expansion, Shannon diversity, and CDR3 relatedness (CalcPairwiseDistances, ClusterSamples) were evaluated with VDJtools, and phylogenetic trees were built with CLCbio workbench. Clones with at least 8 unique UMIs were defined as expanded, with this threshold being based on coefficient-of-variation modelling across technical triplicates. TCRdb cleaned the public reads at Q25 with fastp, built clones with MiXCR and kept in-frame beta chains. Rows merge per CDR3 protein into single entries with the most common DNA and genes. The V and J calls and clone size come from TCRdb's table, not from the authors' own analysis. Within this sample are tens of thousands of distinct CDR3 sequences, with roughly 3.3% of them counted one time only. The ten largest clones capture less than 3.5% of the sample.

What the research found in general, with its limitations: The MS cluster was not associated with any clinical or MRI features, and the authors stated that larger cohorts are needed. In phylogenetic analysis, the repertoires of 18 of 34 MS patients grouped into a cluster of related CDR3 sequences, which suggests a possible signature at the repertoire level. No identical CDR3 amino acid sequences were shared among expanded clones across subjects, suggesting private TCR-beta repertoires in all groups. TCR clonal expansion was greatest in HAM/TSP patients and smallest in MS patients, who ranked below even healthy controls.

Sequencing was performed on PBMCs. This clonotype originated in a woman between 50 and 59 years old with multiple sclerosis. The rearranged chain carries TRBV5-1 and TRBJ2-2; the D gene remains uncertain. The DNA sequence reads TGCGCCAGCAGCTTATTCAATCCGAACACCGGGGAGCTGTTTTTT. This translates into CASSLFNPNTGELFF.